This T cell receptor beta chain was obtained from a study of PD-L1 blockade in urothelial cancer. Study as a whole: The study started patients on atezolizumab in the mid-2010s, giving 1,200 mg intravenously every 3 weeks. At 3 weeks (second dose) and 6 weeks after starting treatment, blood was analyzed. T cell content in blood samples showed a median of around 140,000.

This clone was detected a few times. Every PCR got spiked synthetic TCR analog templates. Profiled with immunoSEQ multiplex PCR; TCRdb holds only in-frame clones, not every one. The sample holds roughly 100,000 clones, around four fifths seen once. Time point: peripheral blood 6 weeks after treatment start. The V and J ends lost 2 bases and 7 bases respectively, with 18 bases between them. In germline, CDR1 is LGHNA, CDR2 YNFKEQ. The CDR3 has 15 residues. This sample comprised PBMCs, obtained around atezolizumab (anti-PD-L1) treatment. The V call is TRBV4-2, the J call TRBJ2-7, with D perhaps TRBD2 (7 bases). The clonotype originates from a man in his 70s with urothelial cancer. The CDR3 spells CASSQPGRRGGEQYF. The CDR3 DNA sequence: TGTGCCAGCAGCCAACCGGGACGGAGGGGGGGAGAGCAGTACTTC.